This T cell receptor beta chain stems from a study of blood T cell repertoires in COVID-19. Turning to the study itself: Sources were T cells, B-cell-depleted T cells, or PBMCs; the material itself was cDNA or gDNA.

Original processing notes: The assay estimated nucleated cells by amplifying reference gene primers. Method: immunoSEQ multiplex PCR; TCRdb's copy keeps in-frame clones and lacks some. V, J and clone size derive from that table, while D and trimming were established from the DNA sequence. The sample records roughly 140,000 clones, 76% being singletons. Trimming removed 8 bases from V and 1 base from J, with 11 bases in between. The CDR3 sequence is 13 residues long. Germline V lookup: CDR1 LNHDA, CDR2 SQIVND (reference sequence). The source is a woman aged 80 or older with acute or convalescent COVID-19. The sample comprised peripheral blood. V usage is TRBV19 and J usage is TRBJ1-1; D is perhaps TRBD1 (5 bases). The CDR3 loop reads CASVGQRNTEAFF. The CDR3 DNA follows: TGTGCCAGTGTGGGGCAGAGGAACACTGAAGCTTTCTTT.